Below, 18 T cell receptor beta chains from the same sample are listed, as sequenced in a study of radiotherapy plus CTLA-4 blockade in lung cancer (dated 2018 in TCRdb). Library creation used the immunoSEQ multiplex PCR assay. TCRdb took over this immuneACCESS table, retaining in-frame rearrangements with V and J assigned. Such tables are incomplete; in checked studies, under half of the missing clones stem from an unresolved V gene, and the remainder is unexplained. This sample gives approximately 77,000 clones in total; about 78% of them show up just once. Clones ranked in the top ten supply 20% to 25% of the sample. The sequenced sample was peripheral blood, obtained from a patient treated with radiotherapy plus ipilimumab. The receptors were sampled from a human donor with non-small cell lung cancer whose response to radiotherapy plus ipilimumab could not be evaluated. Some clones in this sample may be carry-over from other donors' samples.

CDR3 in amino acids: CASSSPGLANYEQYF. CDR3 nucleotide sequence: TGTGCCAGCAGTTCCCCGGGACTAGCGAACTACGAGCAGTACTTC. The V call is TRBV6-6, the J call TRBJ2-7; 10 bases are shared with TRBD2. The junction had 6 bases not matched to a gene; V was cut back by 4 bases and J by 3 bases. There are 15 residues in the CDR3. Germline-derived CDR1 and CDR2 are MNHNY and SVGAGI (reference sequence).

The CDR3 loop reads CASSHPFRTGRETQYF. CDR3 bases: TGTGCCAGCAGCCACCCGTTCCGGACAGGGCGAGAGACCCAGTACTTC. This chain links TRBV14 with TRBJ2-5; 8 bases agree with TRBD1. The CDR3 sequence is 16 residues long. With 3 bases clipped from V and 4 bases from J, the junction kept 10 bases outside the gene matches. CDR1 is SGHDN and CDR2 is FVKESK in the germline V gene.

About this clone itself: The sample contains more than one DNA sequence encoding this CDR3. The chain combines TRBV7-2 with TRBJ1-5; the D is unclear. V lost 1 base, J lost 4 bases, and 5 bases lay in between. The CDR3 totals 13 residues. Per the germline V gene, CDR1 is SGHTA and CDR2 is FQGNSA. CDR3 sequence: CASSLGLNQPQHF. In DNA, the CDR3 is TGTGCCAGCAGCTTAGGACTTAATCAGCCCCAGCATTTT.

The chain combines TRBV28 with TRBJ2-5; D is possibly TRBD2 (7 bases). The germline gives CDR1 MDHEN, CDR2 SYDVKM. The CDR3 extends over 14 amino acids. The V end lost 6 bases, the J end lost 5 bases, and 16 bases lay between the germline ends. As DNA, the CDR3 is TGTGCCAGCAGCCTGACTAGCCAGGGGGAGACCCAGTACTTC. It codes for CASSLTSQGETQYF.

The CDR3 spells CASSSSGSYEQYF. The CDR3 nucleotides read TGTGCCAGCAGCTCTTCGGGGTCCTACGAGCAGTACTTC. J is TRBJ2-7 and V is TRBV7-2; TRBD2 might be the D (5 bases). This CDR3 comprises 13 residues. The V and J ends lost 4 bases and 1 base respectively, with 8 bases between them. CDR1 SGHTA and CDR2 FQGNSA come from the germline V gene.

The chain links TRBV9 to TRBJ1-5; a weak D match, TRBD1 (6 bases). This CDR3 has 15 residues. Trimming shortened V by 3 bases and J by 10 bases, and 20 bases separated the two germline ends. The germline gives CDR1 SGDLS, CDR2 YYNGEE. The CDR3 nucleotides are TGTGCCAGCAGCGGAGAACAGGGTTCCCTGGGCCCCCAGCATTTT. Amino acid sequence: CASSGEQGSLGPQHF.

This chain connects TRBV6-4 to TRBJ1-6, with TRBD1 identical over 9 bases. V lost 2 bases and J lost 7; bases outside the gene matches: 3. This CDR3 is built from 15 residues. The germline CDR1 and CDR2 sequences are MRHNA and SNTAGT. The CDR3 is CASSDQGQGNSPLHF. CDR3 coding DNA: TGTGCCAGCAGTGACCAGGGACAGGGCAATTCACCCCTCCACTTT.

This chain joins TRBV21-1 and TRBJ2-7; TRBD2, the table's D call, lacks a check against the DNA. TRBV21-1 is a pseudogene. This CDR3 is built from 14 residues. For the CDR3, the DNA is TGTGCCAGCAGCAAAGTAAATCACGAGGACGAGCAGTACTTC. Its translation is CASSKVNHEDEQYF.

By sample share, this clone is medium-sized. The chain couples TRBV7-9 to TRBJ1-2; no clear D gene. V lost 4 bases and J lost 5, with 14 bases in between. The germline V gene encodes CDR1 SEHNR and CDR2 FQNEAQ (reference sequence). This CDR3 region has 14 residues. CDR3 loop: CASSSIVGDYGYTF. Here the CDR3 DNA reads TGTGCCAGCAGCTCGATCGTGGGAGATTATGGCTACACCTTC. Complete variable domain (other parts from reference TRBV7-9 and TRBJ1-2): DTGVSQNPRHKITKRGQNVTFRCDPISEHNRLYWYRQTLGQGPEFLTYFQNEAQLEKSRLLSDRFSAERPKGSFSTLEIQRTEQGDSAMYLCASSSIVGDYGYTFGSGTRLTVV.

The V and J genes are TRBV4-1 and TRBJ1-1; no clear D. The CDR3 sequence is 13 residues long. The V and J ends lost 0 bases and 4 bases respectively, with 6 bases between them. From germline, CDR1 is MGHRA and CDR2 YSYEKL. CDR3 DNA: TGCGCCAGCAGCCAAGACACAGTCACTGAAGCTTTCTTT. Residues: CASSQDTVTEAFF.

The rearrangement uses TRBV18 and TRBJ2-7; TRBD2 matches at 10 bases. The CDR3 has 15 residues. Germline V gene lookup returns CDR1 KGHSH and CDR2 LQKENI. V shed 1 base, J shed 3 bases, and the junction held 3 bases outside the gene matches. The CDR3 nucleotides read TGTGCCAGCTCACCACAACTAGCGGGGTTCTACGAGCAGTACTTC. Protein product: CASSPQLAGFYEQYF.

This clone was seen a single time. The rearrangement joins TRBV4-1 to TRBJ1-5; perhaps TRBD1 as D (5 bases). The V and J ends lost 10 bases and 1 base respectively, with 8 bases between them. Germline CDR1 reads MGHRA; CDR2 reads YSYEKL. The CDR3 is 12 amino acids. In DNA form, the CDR3 reads TGCGCCACCCGGGGGAGCAATCAGCCCCAGCATTTT. Amino acids: CATRGSNQPQHF.

The CDR3 nucleotides are TGTGCCAGCAGTTTGACGGACAGGGTGTATGGCTACACCTTC. Amino acids: CASSLTDRVYGYTF. The gene calls are TRBV27 and TRBJ1-2; 8 nucleotides line up with TRBD1. In germline, CDR1 is MNHEY, CDR2 SMNVEV (reference sequence). The junction had 5 bases not matched to a gene; V was cut back by 3 bases and J by 5 bases. This CDR3 is built from 14 residues.

The chain links TRBV5-1 to TRBJ1-6, with 8 bases identical to TRBD1. J lost 14 bases, V lost 2 bases, and 18 bases had no gene match. This CDR3 comprises 17 residues. The germline CDR1 and CDR2 sequences are SGHRS and YFSETQ. In DNA, the CDR3 is TGCGCCAGCAGCTTAACGCCGGGACAGGATATAATTCAAGCCCTCCACTTT. Translated: CASSLTPGQDIIQALHF.

The chain carries TRBV19 and TRBJ2-2; D remains ambiguous. V gave up 4 bases and J gave up 2 bases, with 5 bases separating them. This CDR3 has 13 residues. Germline lookup yields CDR1 LNHDA and CDR2 SQIVND (reference sequence). The CDR3 coding sequence is TGTGCCAGTAGTAACAGCAACACCGGGGAGCTGTTTTTT. As protein: CASSNSNTGELFF.

For the CDR3, the DNA is TGTGCCAGCAGCTTAGGTTGGTCGAGCGGGAGCCCTCGGGAGGCGCAGTATTTT. It codes for CASSLGWSSGSPREAQYF. This rearrangement joins TRBV7-8 to TRBJ2-3, with 8 nucleotides matching TRBD2. The J segment lost 10 bases and the V segment lost 1 base, leaving 19 bases of the junction unmatched. Germline V gives CDR1 SGHVS, CDR2 FQNEAQ. The CDR3 extends over 18 amino acids. The full variable domain, completed using reference TRBV7-8 and TRBJ2-3, is GAGVSQSPRYKVAKRGQDVALRCDPISGHVSLFWYQQALGQGPEFLTYFQNEAQLDKSGLPSDRFFAERPEGSVSTLKIQRTQQEDSAVYLCASSLGWSSGSPREAQYFGPGTRLTVL.

The chain carries TRBV5-1 and TRBJ2-2; maybe TRBD1 (5 bases). This CDR3 comprises 14 residues. Germline-derived CDR1 and CDR2 are SGHRS and YFSETQ. V shed 5 bases and J shed 2 bases, with 10 bases lying between them. The CDR3 DNA follows: TGCGCCAGCAGTGAAGGGGTCAACACCGGGGAGCTGTTTTTT. Translating it yields CASSEGVNTGELFF.

This chain connects TRBV7-6 to TRBJ2-3; perhaps TRBD1 as D (5 bases). The V and J ends lost 3 bases and 0 bases respectively, with 13 bases between them. The germline gives CDR1 SGHVS, CDR2 FNYEAQ. The CDR3 totals 16 residues. The CDR3 DNA reads TGTGCCAGCAGCTTCGCCAGGGAAGAGAGCACAGATACGCAGTATTTT. Translating gives CASSFAREESTDTQYF.